The 21 T cell receptor beta chains reported below all come from one sample, sequenced in a study of T-cell reconstitution after alpha-beta-depleted transplantation in children. Using unique molecular identifiers, the investigators prepared the TCRbeta library. Each CDR3 protein is one row after TCRdb ran MiXCR on the PCR reads. The repertoire holds a few hundred thousand distinct CDR3 sequences, 18% seen once, with 3.3% in the top ten. Specimen: PBMCs from the stem cell graft donor, collected from the stem cell graft. The source is a human donor who donated a stem cell graft to a child with acute lymphoblastic leukemia.

The rearrangement links TRBV12-3 or TRBV12-4 to TRBJ2-3, with 8 positions matching TRBD2. V trimming: 6 bases; J trimming: 2 bases; junction bases outside the gene matches: 4. CDR3 length: 14 amino acids. In DNA form, the CDR3 reads TGTGCCAGCAGGGCCGGGAGGGCCACAGATACGCAGTATTTT. Its protein is CASRAGRATDTQYF.

This clonotype was found a few times. The rearrangement joins TRBV7-3 to TRBJ2-1; 9 positions agree with TRBD2. Germline loops: CDR1 SGHTA, CDR2 FQGTGA. CDR3 size: 15 residues. With V trimmed by 5 bases and J by 3 bases, 5 bases remained unmatched. CDR3 sequence reads: CASSPTSGYYNEQFF. The CDR3 DNA reads as TGTGCCAGCAGCCCAACTAGCGGGTACTACAATGAGCAGTTCTTC.

The CDR3 bases are TGTGCCAGCAGTGACTCGGACTCCTACAATGAGCAGTTCTTC. As protein: CASSDSDSYNEQFF. The chain is built from TRBV7-9 and TRBJ2-1, with D hard to call. V lost 6 bases and J lost 0, with 9 bases in between. This CDR3 has 14 amino acids. Germline V lookup: CDR1 SEHNR, CDR2 FQNEAQ (reference sequence).

The chain recombines TRBV5-5 with TRBJ2-5; no definite D call. The CDR3 consists of 14 residues. Per the germline V gene, CDR1 is SGHKS and CDR2 is YYEKEE (reference sequence). V was pared by 5 bases and J by 1 base, with 12 bases between. DNA of the CDR3: TGTGCCAGCAGAGGTAACGGGCTCCAAGAGACCCAGTACTTC. It encodes CASRGNGLQETQYF.

This clonotype was picked up a small number of times. The J gene is TRBJ1-3, the V gene TRBV12-3 or TRBV12-4; D unresolved. This CDR3 spans 14 amino acids. V was shortened by 4 bases and J by 2 bases, with 9 bases between the two germline ends. The CDR3 DNA reads as TGTGCCAGCAGTTCCGACACCGCTGGAAACACCATATATTTT. Translated, it gives CASSSDTAGNTIYF.

This chain connects TRBV24-1 to TRBJ2-2, with a weak D call TRBD1 (6 bases). V dropped 0 bases and J dropped 5 bases, with 9 bases sitting between them. CDR1 and CDR2 (germline): KGHDR, SFDVKD. This CDR3 contains 15 residues. The CDR3 loop is CATSDLPQGTGELFF. The CDR3 DNA sequence: TGTGCCACCAGTGATTTGCCCCAGGGGACCGGGGAGCTGTTTTTT.

This clonotype was observed at least ten times. This sequence joins TRBV29-1 and TRBJ1-3; no clear D. Trimming removed 4 bases at V and 0 bases at J, with 4 bases between. The length of the CDR3 is 12 residues. In germline, CDR1 is SQVTM, CDR2 ANQGSEA. In DNA, the CDR3 is TGCAGCGTTGGGACCTCTGGAAACACCATATATTTT. It translates to CSVGTSGNTIYF.

The chain recombines TRBV3-1 with TRBJ2-7; D ambiguous. Germline V gene data show CDR1 as LGHDT and CDR2 as YNNKEL (reference sequence). The CDR3 spans 15 residues. The V end lost 4 bases, the J end lost 3 bases, and 16 bases lay between the germline ends. The CDR3 DNA is TGTGCCAGCAGCCCCTACCGGACCGGTGTCTACGAGCAGTACTTC. Its translation is CASSPYRTGVYEQYF.

Only a few counts were recorded for this clonotype. The chain uses TRBV25-1 and TRBJ1-2; 8 bases agree with TRBD1. The CDR3 spans 13 residues. Trimming took 6 bases from V and 2 from J; bases not matched to a gene: 2. In germline, CDR1 is MGHDK, CDR2 SYGVNS. Written as DNA, the CDR3 is TGTGCCAGCAGGGACAGGGCCAACTATGGCTACACCTTC. This translates into CASRDRANYGYTF.

CDR3 loop: CASNLRPYRAFF. As DNA, the CDR3 is TGTGCCAGCAATCTCAGGCCTTACCGAGCTTTCTTT. The chain employs TRBV12-3 or TRBV12-4 and TRBJ1-1; D gene unclear. Trimming left V 7 bases short and J 10 bases short, with 16 bases between. This CDR3 has 12 amino acids.

The V and J genes are TRBV3-1 and TRBJ2-7; 7 bases fit TRBD1. The V gene's germline CDR1 is LGHDT and CDR2 YNNKEL (reference sequence). J gave up 2 bases and V 1 base, and 5 bases lay outside the gene matches. CDR3 length: 15 amino acids. This chain's CDR3 is CASSQGGQSTYEQYF. CDR3 coding DNA: TGTGCCAGCAGCCAAGGGGGACAGTCTACCTACGAGCAGTACTTC.

This clonotype was recorded at least ten times. J is TRBJ1-6 and V is TRBV5-1, with D uncertain. Germline CDR1 is SGHRS and CDR2 is YFSETQ. CDR3 length: 12 residues. V gave up 4 bases and J gave up 8 bases, with 7 bases separating them. The CDR3 DNA is TGCGCCAGCAGCCTGTCTGATTCACCCCTCCACTTT. It codes for CASSLSDSPLHF.

The genes are TRBV27 and TRBJ2-7; 8 nucleotides agree with TRBD2. V gave up 0 bases and J gave up 0 bases; unmatched junction bases: 13. This CDR3 comprises 19 residues. The germline CDR1 and CDR2 sequences are MNHEY and SMNVEV (reference sequence). The CDR3 DNA is TGTGCCAGCAGTTTATCGCCCCCTAGCGGGCGTCCACTCTCCTACGAGCAGTACTTC. Translation gives CASSLSPPSGRPLSYEQYF.

This clonotype was found a few times. The genes are TRBV13 and TRBJ2-1; D remains unclear. V was clipped by 4 bases and J by 4 bases, with 11 bases between them. The CDR3 is 14 amino acids. Germline lookup yields CDR1 PRHDT and CDR2 FYEKMQ (reference sequence). CDR3: CASSSRLGYNEQFF. The CDR3 nucleotides are TGTGCCAGCAGCTCCCGACTGGGATACAATGAGCAGTTCTTC. Combining the CDR3 with reference TRBV13 and TRBJ2-1 gives the whole variable domain AAGVIQSPRHLIKEKRETATLKCYPIPRHDTVYWYQQGPGQDPQFLISFYEKMQSDKGSIPDRFSAQQFSDYHSELNMSSLELGDSALYFCASSSRLGYNEQFFGPGTRLTVL.

This clonotype was observed once. This rearrangement joins TRBV4-1 to TRBJ2-6; the D gene is possibly TRBD1 (6 bases). Germline V lookup: CDR1 MGHRA, CDR2 YSYEKL. V was clipped by 1 base and J by 2 bases, with 12 bases between them. CDR3 length: 17 residues. The chain's CDR3 is CASSQGGWGPGANVLTF. In DNA, the CDR3 is TGCGCCAGCAGCCAAGGGGGGTGGGGGCCTGGGGCCAACGTCCTGACTTTC.

The chain uses TRBV12-2 and TRBJ1-2; TRBD1, as called in the table, went unchecked against the DNA. TRBV12-2 is described as a pseudogene. The CDR3 has 19 amino acids. CDR3 in DNA: TGTGCAAGTCGCTTAAGGTCATCGGGACAGCTTTTAGCTAACTATGGCTACACCTTC. It codes for CASRLRSSGQLLANYGYTF.

In DNA, the CDR3 is TGTGCCAGCAGCTTATGGTTGCTGAACACTGAAGCTTTCTTT. Encoded protein: CASSLWLLNTEAFF. The chain couples TRBV11-2 to TRBJ1-1; unclear D gene. Looked up from germline, CDR1 is SGHAT and CDR2 is FQNNGV. The CDR3 extends over 14 amino acids. Trimming removed 2 bases from V and 0 bases from J, with 7 bases in between.

The V and J genes are TRBV15 and TRBJ2-1; unclear D gene. V lost 1 base to trimming and J lost 4 bases, with 5 bases between them. CDR3 length: 13 amino acids. CDR1 is LNHNV, CDR2 YYDKDF, per germline (reference sequence). The CDR3 DNA follows: TGTGCCACCAGCAGAGCTGGGTACAATGAGCAGTTCTTC. Translation gives CATSRAGYNEQFF.

This chain connects TRBV27 to TRBJ2-3; TRBD1 matches 10 bases. Germline trimming cut 3 bases from V and 4 bases from J; bases unmatched to any gene: 4. The CDR3 has 15 amino acids. The V gene's germline CDR1 is MNHEY and CDR2 SMNVEV (reference sequence). For the CDR3, the DNA is TGTGCCAGCAGTTTCGGACAGGGGGTGCCAGATACGCAGTATTTT. This gives the protein CASSFGQGVPDTQYF.

This clonotype was seen only a few times. The chain combines TRBV5-1 with TRBJ2-7; TRBD1 agrees at 7 bases. CDR3 length equals 13 residues. Germline trimming cut 7 bases from V and 6 bases from J; bases unmatched to any gene: 10. Germline V lookup: CDR1 SGHRS, CDR2 YFSETQ. CDR3 DNA: TGCGCCAGCCGAAGGACAGGTACCACCGAGCAGTACTTC. Translation gives CASRRTGTTEQYF.

This clonotype has just a few counts. The chain carries TRBV20-1 and TRBJ1-2, with D tentatively TRBD1 (5 bases). V shed 6 bases and J shed 5 bases, with 13 bases lying between them. The CDR3 is 12 amino acids. Germline loops: CDR1 DFQATT, CDR2 SNEGSKA (reference sequence). The CDR3 DNA is TGCAGTGCGATCCCGGGACGTTATGGCTACACCTTC. Residues: CSAIPGRYGYTF.